This T cell receptor (beta chain) was observed in a study of control samples from healthy donors and cancer patients (TCRdb year 2020). Concerning this clone: The specificity of this receptor is unknown. Qualities for individual bases were not recorded, and no much larger clone is one base off.

Library preparation used the immunoSEQ multiplex PCR assay. Held by TCRdb, this immuneACCESS table contains in-frame sequences only and omits some clones. Under half of the omission traces to an unresolved V gene where checked; the cause of the rest is unknown. In this sample the table shows tens of thousands of clones, around 87% of which occur a single time. Approximately 2.3% of the sample is held by the ten biggest clonotypes. The junction carries 19 bases between V and J, which are trimmed by 7 bases and 6 bases respectively. Taken from the germline V gene, the CDR1 and CDR2 loops are MDHEN and SYDVKM. CDR3 length: 15 amino acids, cysteine to phenylalanine. Here the CDR3 DNA is all that survives: 45 bases in frame from base 1.

The TCR comes from a woman aged 45-60 years with head and neck cancer. The sequenced sample consisted of PBMCs. The sequence links TRBV28 to TRBJ1-3, with the D gene not clear enough to name. The CDR3 here reads CASKTSHGEKNTIYF. At the DNA level, the sequence is TGTGCCAGCAAGACATCTCACGGGGAAAAAAACACCATATATTTT. With the rest looked up from the reference TRBV28 and TRBJ1-3 genes rather than sequenced, the full variable domain is DVKVTQSSRYLVKRTGEKVFLECVQDMDHENMFWYRQDPGLGLRLIYFSYDVKMKEKGDIPEGYSVSREKKERFSLILESASTNQTSMYLCASKTSHGEKNTIYFGEGSWLTVV.